A selection of T cell receptor beta chains follows, all from one sample in a study of blood T cell repertoires in COVID-19. TCRdb keeps only in-frame clones here, not all; method: immunoSEQ multiplex PCR. The repertoire holds tens of thousands of clones, with about 85% as singletons. Sequenced sample: peripheral blood. The source of these receptors is a man between 60 and 75 years old with active or convalescent COVID-19. Each CDR3 is given with its conserved first and last residue. Rows may omit the clone size; those that give it use once, few, many or a size class.

j_gene,abundance,v_gene,CDR3aa
TRBJ2-5,.,TRBV4-3,CASSQDSSMRETQYF
TRBJ1-1,.,TRBV15,CATSRDLGLEAFF
TRBJ2-6,.,TRBV18,CASSRTDTSGANVLTF
TRBJ2-5,.,TRBV18,CATREGETQYF
TRBJ1-2,.,TRBV9,CASSNPGQGKNRNYGYTF
TRBJ2-2,.,TRBV7-6,CASSPHPLDRVSTGELFF
TRBJ2-2,once,TRBV5-5,CASSFALRGGELFF
TRBJ2-1,.,TRBV14,CASSQGSSYNEQFF
TRBJ2-3,.,TRBV18,CASSLGRGTDTQYF
TRBJ1-1,.,TRBV27,CASSPWVGHGAFF
TRBJ2-1,.,TRBV28,CASQYLRGSSYNEQFF
TRBJ2-1,.,TRBV7-8,CASSLGLGISYNEQFF
TRBJ1-3,.,TRBV4-1,CASSQEGRKMGNTIYF
TRBJ2-5,.,TRBV7-9,CASSRTSGGPQETQYF
TRBJ1-1,.,TRBV27,CASSFYSQGRETEAFF
TRBJ1-4,.,TRBV19,CATRQGASEKLFF
TRBJ2-3,.,TRBV7-2,CASRLGGQNTDTQYF
TRBJ1-2,.,TRBV30,CACTTNRGIGGYTF
TRBJ1-1,.,TRBV19,CASSVRGMNTEAFF
TRBJ1-1,.,TRBV6-5,CASSYSPGGTRAFF
TRBJ1-5,.,TRBV11-2,CASSLLTGVEPQHF
TRBJ2-3,.,TRBV9,CASSVGLAGGADTQYF
TRBJ2-1,.,TRBV5-1,CASRDHLVPGQGQGAYNEQFF
TRBJ2-5,many,TRBV3-1/TRBV3-2,CASTWTGAQETQYF
TRBJ2-1,.,TRBV5-1,CASSSGVDEQFF
TRBJ2-1,.,TRBV29-1,CSVVRGSVNEQFF
TRBJ1-3,.,TRBV5-6,CASSLVDSSGNTIYF
TRBJ1-2,.,TRBV10-1,CASSVLRQGAGGYTF
TRBJ2-5,.,TRBV29-1,CSANPTGRETQYF
TRBJ2-2,.,TRBV28,CASSLGQANTGELFF
TRBJ2-1,.,TRBV29-1,CSVPSSGGQYNEQFF
TRBJ1-2,.,TRBV28,CASSELQGLLANYGYTF
TRBJ1-2,once,TRBV6-5,CASSPAGRGGYTF
TRBJ2-1,.,TRBV15,CATSRQDRIQFF
TRBJ2-6,.,TRBV30,CAWTHLAGTGANVLTF
TRBJ1-1,once,TRBV2,CASRIAGAPTEAFF
TRBJ2-5,.,TRBV6-2/TRBV6-3,CASSRPQATQYF
TRBJ1-1,.,TRBV19,CASSIGQGIGNTEAFF
TRBJ1-1,.,TRBV18,CASSRTGDLAEAFF
TRBJ2-1,.,TRBV19,CASAGQGDWSYNEQFF
TRBJ1-5,.,TRBV29-1,CSVATGTDNQPQHF
TRBJ2-1,.,TRBV5-6,CASSLGGLWNNEQFF
TRBJ2-1,.,TRBV7-2,CASSIGLAKNNEQFF
TRBJ1-5,.,TRBV2,CASSASQGNQPQHF
TRBJ2-5,.,TRBV14,CASSQLVGLAGGVQETQYF
TRBJ2-5,.,TRBV9,CASSVGLAGGPETQYF
TRBJ1-5,few,TRBV2,CASREGSNQPQHF
TRBJ1-6,.,TRBV6-5,CASNDRSGSPLHF